The 28 T cell receptor beta chains below come from one sample, sequenced in a study of radiotherapy plus CTLA-4 blockade in lung cancer. Sequencing was performed with immunoSEQ multiplex PCR; in TCRdb, only in-frame clones are kept and a portion is missing. The sample shows some 32,000 clones, approximately 70% of them seen only once. The sample in question was peripheral blood, obtained from a patient treated with radiotherapy plus ipilimumab. The receptors here all came from a human donor with non-small cell lung cancer who had stable disease on radiotherapy plus ipilimumab.

The rearrangement uses TRBV6-1 and TRBJ2-1; the match to TRBD2 covers 9 bases. From germline, CDR1 is MNHNS and CDR2 SASEGT. The CDR3 sequence is 14 residues long. Trimming at V came to 4 bases and at J to 11 bases, leaving 9 bases not matched to a gene. CDR3 sequence: CASSAGLAKPQQFF. The CDR3 coding sequence is TGTGCCAGCAGTGCGGGACTAGCCAAACCTCAGCAGTTCTTC.

In regard to this clone: Compared with germline, one end of the junction differs, possibly owing to a read error. V is TRBV7-7 and J is TRBJ2-1; D might be TRBD1 or TRBD2, each matching 6 bases. CDR3 length equals 13 residues. CDR1 is SSHAT, CDR2 FNYEAQ, per germline (reference sequence). The CDR3 coding sequence is TGTGCTAGCAGCTTAGGGGGGACCGGGGAGCAGTTCTTC. Amino acid sequence: CASSLGGTGEQFF. Full variable domain (rest looked up from reference TRBV7-7 and TRBJ2-1): GAGVSQSPRYKVTKRGQDVTLRCDPISSHATLYWYQQALGQGPEFLTYFNYEAQPDKSGLPSDRFSAERPEGSISTLTIQRTEQRDSAMYRCASSLGGTGEQFFGPGTRLTVL.

A few counts support this clone. The chain couples TRBV7-2 to TRBJ1-3, with TRBD1 as a possible D gene (5 bases). This CDR3 has 14 amino acids. Germline CDR1 and CDR2: SGHTA and FQGNSA. The V end was cut by 5 bases, the J end by 3 bases, with 11 bases between. CDR3 sequence (DNA): TGTGCCAGCAGCCCTGGGGCTTTTGGAAACACCATATATTTT. It specifies CASSPGAFGNTIYF.

This clone showed up just a few times. The rearrangement uses TRBV6-1 and TRBJ2-5; 8 positions match TRBD2. This CDR3 has 13 residues. The V segment lost 6 bases and the J segment 5 bases; nucleotides outside the gene matches: 5. Germline V gene data show CDR1 as MNHNS and CDR2 as SASEGT. The CDR3 DNA sequence: TGTGCCAGCAGAGCTAGCGGGCTGGAGACCCAGTACTTC. Translated, it gives CASRASGLETQYF.

The V call is TRBV6-1, the J call TRBJ1-2; a possible D gene is TRBD1 (5 bases). This CDR3 is built from 17 residues. The germline gives CDR1 MNHNS, CDR2 SASEGT. V was pared by 4 bases and J by 5 bases, with 23 bases between. The CDR3: CASSVRGSHLILYGYTF. The CDR3 DNA follows: TGTGCCAGCAGTGTTCGGGGCAGCCACCTAATATTATATGGCTACACCTTC.

J is TRBJ2-3 and V is TRBV12-5, with D perhaps matching TRBD1 (7 bases). The germline V gene has CDR1 LGHNT and CDR2 FRNRAP. V lost 3 bases and J lost 4, with 14 bases in between. The CDR3 sequence is 15 residues long. The CDR3 here is CASGLGGGSSDTQYF. CDR3 nucleotides: TGTGCTAGTGGTTTAGGAGGGGGCTCCTCAGATACGCAGTATTTT.

The chain recombines TRBV6-5 with TRBJ2-7; a weak D match, TRBD2 (6 bases). This CDR3 spans 14 amino acids. Trimming stripped 5 bases from V and 3 bases from J, with 14 bases between. Germline CDR1 reads MNHEY; CDR2 reads SVGAGI. As DNA, the CDR3 is TGTGCCAGCAGTAGTCCGGGACTCTTCTACGAGCAGTACTTC. This sequence encodes CASSSPGLFYEQYF.

This chain links TRBV18 with TRBJ1-1; D is uncertain. This CDR3 comprises 13 residues. The V gene lost 6 bases and the J gene lost 4 bases, with 12 bases spanning the gap. Germline V gene data show CDR1 as KGHSH and CDR2 as LQKENI. The DNA for the CDR3 is TGTGCCAGCTCCCCGCAGAGGTCCACTGAAGCTTTCTTT. Translation gives CASSPQRSTEAFF. The full variable domain, completed using reference TRBV18 and TRBJ1-1, is NAGVMQNPRHLVRRRGQEARLRCSPMKGHSHVYWYRQLPEEGLKFMVYLQKENIIDESGMPKERFSAEFPKEGPSILRIQQVVRGDSAAYFCASSPQRSTEAFFGQGTRLTVV.

This clone is termed medium-sized. The chain recombines TRBV7-9 with TRBJ1-1, with 7 nucleotides matching TRBD1. With V trimmed by 7 bases and J by 1 base, 9 bases remained unmatched. The CDR3 totals 15 residues. Germline V CDR1 and CDR2: SEHNR, FQNEAQ (reference sequence). In DNA form, the CDR3 reads TGTGCCAGCATCAAGAAAGGGGGCGAGAACACTGAAGCTTTCTTT. It codes for CASIKKGGENTEAFF. Complete variable domain (other parts from reference TRBV7-9 and TRBJ1-1): DTGVSQNPRHKITKRGQNVTFRCDPISEHNRLYWYRQTLGQGPEFLTYFQNEAQLEKSRLLSDRFSAERPKGSFSTLEIQRTEQGDSAMYLCASIKKGGENTEAFFGQGTRLTVV.

The V gene is TRBV6-5, the J gene TRBJ2-7, with 7 nucleotides matching TRBD1. The CDR3 has 15 residues. The V gene's germline CDR1 is MNHEY and CDR2 SVGAGI. V shed 5 bases and J 1 base; nucleotides not matched to a gene: 8. This CDR3 reads CASSVQGIGSYEQYF. CDR3 DNA sequence: TGTGCCAGCAGTGTACAGGGGATAGGGTCCTACGAGCAGTACTTC.

The genes are TRBV5-4 and TRBJ2-1; possibly TRBD2 for D (5 bases). This CDR3 spans 14 amino acids. CDR1 and CDR2 (germline): SGHNT, YYREEE (reference sequence). Trimming took off 4 bases at V and 5 bases at J, with 13 bases between the two ends. The CDR3 DNA reads as TGTGCCAGCAGCGTCGGAGGAACGGACAATGAGCAGTTCTTC. This gives the protein CASSVGGTDNEQFF.

Judged by abundance, this clone is medium-sized. The chain couples TRBV5-4 to TRBJ2-6; D might be TRBD1 (7 bases). The CDR3 is 17 amino acids. V dropped 10 bases and J dropped 1 base, with 21 bases sitting between them. Germline V gene lookup returns CDR1 SGHNT and CDR2 YYREEE (reference sequence). The CDR3 region is CAGTRGSGGSGANVLTF. The CDR3 nucleotides are TGTGCCGGTACCAGGGGGTCAGGGGGGTCTGGGGCCAACGTCCTGACTTTC.

The chain joins TRBV28 to TRBJ2-7; D might be TRBD1 or TRBD2, each matching 5 bases. This CDR3 is 11 amino acids long. The germline gives CDR1 MDHEN, CDR2 SYDVKM. With 8 bases removed from V and 3 bases from J, the gap between germline ends came to 8 bases. The CDR3 region has the DNA TGTGCCAGCGGGACCCGCTACGAGCAGTACTTC. This sequence encodes CASGTRYEQYF.

The gene calls are TRBV29-1 and TRBJ2-7, with no clear D. CDR1 is SQVTM, CDR2 ANQGSEA, per germline. Trimming took off 0 bases at V and 1 base at J, with 7 bases between the two ends. This CDR3 contains 13 residues. The chain's CDR3 is CSVEDHESYEQYF. CDR3 sequence (DNA): TGCAGCGTTGAAGATCACGAGTCCTACGAGCAGTACTTC.

V usage is TRBV25-1 and J usage is TRBJ2-7; tentatively, D is TRBD2 (5 bases). Per germline, CDR1 MGHDK and CDR2 SYGVNS. CDR3 length: 12 residues. V lost 7 bases and J 4 bases, leaving 11 bases between the germline ends. The CDR3 loop reads CASKGETYEQYF. The CDR3 DNA reads as TGTGCCAGCAAGGGAGAGACTTACGAGCAGTACTTC.

The chain recombines TRBV7-9 with TRBJ1-2; the match to TRBD1 covers 7 bases. From germline, CDR1 is SEHNR and CDR2 FQNEAQ (reference sequence). The trim removed 0 bases at V and 7 bases at J, leaving 11 bases unmatched. The CDR3 spans 16 residues. The CDR3 DNA follows: TGTGCCAGCAGCTTAGCGACCGGGACAGTTAGTGCTGGCTACACCTTC. It codes for CASSLATGTVSAGYTF.

This clone appeared a few times. This chain links TRBV6-1 with TRBJ2-7, with 8 bases identical to TRBD1. This CDR3 is 15 amino acids long. After removal of 2 bases from V and 4 bases from J, the junction contained 7 bases not matched to a gene. The germline gives CDR1 MNHNS, CDR2 SASEGT. The CDR3 here is CASSEKDRAMYEQYF. The CDR3 nucleotides are TGTGCCAGCAGTGAAAAGGACAGGGCCATGTACGAGCAGTACTTC.

This clone was seen once. The J gene is TRBJ2-7, the V gene TRBV5-5; tentatively, D is TRBD1 (5 bases). The CDR3 totals 14 residues. The ends were cut back, 0 bases at V and 6 bases at J, with 13 bases in the middle. Per the germline V gene, CDR1 is SGHKS and CDR2 is YYEKEE (reference sequence). CDR3 in DNA: TGTGCCAGCAGCTTGGGCAGGGCCCTTATCGAGCAGTACTTC. This codes for CASSLGRALIEQYF.

This clone turned up a few times. V usage is TRBV6-1 and J usage is TRBJ2-7; no clear D. The V end lost 10 bases, the J end lost 2 bases, and 18 bases lay between the germline ends. In germline, CDR1 is MNHNS, CDR2 SASEGT. There are 14 residues in the CDR3. For the CDR3, the DNA is TGTGCCACCTTAATAAAGGGCGTAGCCTACGAGCAGTACTTC. Protein sequence: CATLIKGVAYEQYF.

This sequence joins TRBV4-1 and TRBJ2-3, with 8 bases identical to TRBD2. Per the germline V gene, CDR1 is MGHRA and CDR2 is YSYEKL. The V and J ends lost 1 base and 1 base, in that order; junction bases with no gene match: 4. The CDR3 length is 16 residues. The CDR3 bases are TGCGCCAGCAGCCAAGGCCCGGGGGGGGGCACAGATACGCAGTATTTT. Its protein is CASSQGPGGGTDTQYF.

This clone has a single count. The chain employs TRBV10-3 and TRBJ2-1; possibly TRBD1 for D (5 bases). The ends were cut back, 5 bases at V and 10 bases at J, with 12 bases in the middle. The germline gives CDR1 ENHRY, CDR2 SYGVKD. The CDR3 sequence is 12 residues long. The CDR3 DNA follows: TGTGCCATCAGTCCGCAGGGTTACGAGCAGTTCTTC. Translated, it gives CAISPQGYEQFF.

The chain has TRBV7-2 and TRBJ1-5; D not certain. CDR3 size: 15 residues. Per the germline V gene, CDR1 is SGHTA and CDR2 is FQGNSA. The V end lost 2 bases, the J end lost 4 bases, and 12 bases lay between the germline ends. The CDR3 spells CASSLRGLANQPQHF. DNA for the CDR3: TGTGCCAGCAGCTTAAGAGGATTAGCAAATCAGCCCCAGCATTTT.

The CDR3 protein is CASSQVAGNIQYF. CDR3 DNA sequence: TGCGCCAGCAGCCAAGTGGCAGGGAACATTCAGTACTTC. The chain uses TRBV4-3 and TRBJ2-4; TRBD1 is a possible D gene (5 bases). V lost 1 base to trimming and J lost 7 bases, with 8 bases between them. This CDR3 spans 13 amino acids. Germline CDR1 and CDR2: LGHNA and YSLEER.

The chain joins TRBV21-1 to TRBJ1-5. TRBV21-1 is shown as a pseudogene. The CDR3 runs 15 residues. The CDR3 sequence: CASSTELRVYQPQHF. The CDR3 DNA is TGTGCCAGCAGCACCGAACTAAGGGTTTATCAGCCCCAGCATTTT.

The chain has TRBV7-2 and TRBJ2-3; a possible D gene is TRBD1 (6 bases). The length of the CDR3 is 14 residues. Trimming removed 5 bases from V and 6 bases from J, with 15 bases in between. Germline CDR1 and CDR2: SGHTA and FQGNSA. CDR3 bases: TGTGCCAGCAGCCCGAGGGCAGGGGCGGATACGCAGTATTTT. Translated: CASSPRAGADTQYF.

The rearrangement uses TRBV11-2 and TRBJ2-2, with D unclear. Trimming removed 1 base at V and 9 bases at J, with 6 bases between. The CDR3 contains 12 residues. Germline CDR1 reads SGHAT; CDR2 reads FQNNGV. The CDR3 loop reads CASSLVRRELFF. The CDR3 nucleotides read TGTGCCAGCAGCTTAGTTAGGCGGGAGCTGTTTTTT.

This rearrangement joins TRBV30 to TRBJ2-2; TRBD2 matches 8 bases. In germline, CDR1 is GTSNPN, CDR2 SVGIG (reference sequence). CDR3 length: 16 residues. V gave up 1 base and J gave up 4 bases; unmatched junction bases: 8. The CDR3 region has the DNA TGTGCCTGGAGTGCTCAAGCGGGAGTAAGCACCGGGGAGCTGTTTTTT. Protein: CAWSAQAGVSTGELFF.

CDR3 in DNA: TGCGCCAGCAGCTTTGTCGGGACAGGGTTCTACGAGCAGTACTTC. Translation: CASSFVGTGFYEQYF. This chain links TRBV5-1 with TRBJ2-7, with TRBD1 matching over 9 bases. Germline CDR1 is SGHRS and CDR2 is YFSETQ. The CDR3 spans 15 residues. The V gene end was trimmed by 2 bases and the J gene end by 3 bases; junction bases not matched to a gene: 6.